This T cell receptor beta chain came from a study of cytomegalovirus exposure and HLA in healthy donors. The PCR had 60 Vbeta and 13 Jbeta primers. Data came from immunoSEQ multiplex PCR; TCRdb stores just in-frame clones and leaves some out. The sample has roughly 230,000 clones; around 80% are singletons. The CDR3 is made up of 16 amino acids. Germline lookup yields CDR1 MGHDK and CDR2 SYGVNS. V was clipped by 1 base and J by 5 bases; unmatched bases: 6. The sequenced material came from PBMCs. This rearrangement joins TRBV25-1 to TRBJ2-1; TRBD2 matches at 9 bases. This clonotype was obtained from a boy aged 10-17 years in good health and CMV-seronegative. CDR3 nucleotides: TGTGCCAGCAGTGAATTGGGGGCTAGCGGGGACAATGAGCAGTTCTTC. Protein product: CASSELGASGDNEQFF. Variable domain in full (rest from reference TRBV25-1 and TRBJ2-1): EADIYQTPRYLVIGTGKKITLECSQTMGHDKMYWYQQDPGMELHLIHYSYGVNSTEKGDLSSESTVSRIRTEHFPLTLESARPSHTSQYLCASSELGASGDNEQFFGPGTRLTVL.